Listed below are T cell receptor beta chains from one sample, sequenced in a study of blood T cell repertoires in COVID-19. TCRdb's copy holds only in-frame clones and misses some; the assay was immunoSEQ multiplex PCR. Among under 200,000 clones listed, 70% to 90% were seen once. Sequenced material: peripheral blood. The source is a man aged 60 to 75 with COVID-19, enrolled during active disease. Each CDR3 is given with its conserved first and last residue. D genes are given only for firm matches. Some rows mark clone size as missing; the rest say once, few, many or name a class of expanded clone.

j_call,d_call,clone_size,v_call,cdr3_aa,cdr3_nt
TRBJ1-5,-,-,TRBV5-8,CASSLAGTPHQPQHF,TGTGCCAGCAGCTTGGCCGGGACACCTCATCAGCCCCAGCATTTT
TRBJ2-5,TRBD1,-,TRBV6-2/TRBV6-3,CASSRQGEETQYF,TGTGCCAGCAGCAGACAGGGTGAAGAGACCCAGTACTTC
TRBJ2-1,TRBD2,-,TRBV24-1,CATSDLRGEHEQFF,TGTGCCACCAGTGATTTGCGGGGGGAGCATGAGCAGTTCTTC
TRBJ2-1,-,-,TRBV6-6,CASIRGWVQFF,TGTGCCAGCATACGGGGGTGGGTGCAGTTCTTC
TRBJ1-2,TRBD1,-,TRBV29-1,CSVPDRGRSIYGYTF,TGCAGCGTGCCAGACAGGGGGCGAAGTATCTATGGCTACACCTTC
TRBJ1-2,TRBD1,-,TRBV27,CASSPYRDRISYGYTF,TGTGCCAGCAGTCCATACCGGGACAGAATAAGCTATGGCTACACCTTC
TRBJ1-4,-,few,TRBV7-9,CASSLDPTGSEKLFF,TGTGCCAGCAGCTTAGATCCGACAGGTTCCGAAAAACTGTTTTTT
TRBJ1-6,-,once,TRBV5-4,CASSWDSGTLHF,TGTGCCAGCAGCTGGGACTCAGGAACCCTCCACTTT
TRBJ2-1,TRBD2,few,TRBV24-1,CATSDPTRLAGTNNEQFF,TGTGCCACCAGTGACCCTACCCGACTAGCGGGGACTAACAATGAGCAGTTCTTC
TRBJ2-3,-,-,TRBV11-2,CASSRNNRIWLTDTQYF,TGTGCCAGCAGCCGAAACAACAGGATTTGGCTCACAGATACGCAGTATTTT
TRBJ1-1,TRBD1,-,TRBV15,CATSRATGDTEAFF,TGTGCCACCAGCAGAGCCACAGGGGACACTGAAGCTTTCTTT
TRBJ1-4,-,-,TRBV7-2,CASSFRLGRRENEKLFF,TGTGCCAGCAGCTTTCGTTTGGGTAGGAGGGAAAATGAAAAACTGTTTTTT
TRBJ2-7,TRBD1,-,TRBV4-3,CASSQERQGAYEQYF,TGCGCCAGCAGCCAGGAACGACAGGGGGCCTACGAGCAGTACTTC
TRBJ1-5,-,-,TRBV10-3,CAISETYNQPQHF,TGTGCCATCAGTGAGACATACAATCAGCCCCAGCATTTT
TRBJ2-1,-,few,TRBV11-3,CASSLVVSLGEQFF,TGTGCCAGCAGCTTAGTCGTCTCCCTAGGAGAGCAGTTCTTC
TRBJ2-7,TRBD2,-,TRBV6-1,CASSDDGTSHEQYF,TGTGCCAGCAGTGATGATGGGACTAGTCACGAGCAGTACTTC
TRBJ1-1,TRBD1,-,TRBV28,CASSNPGQLNTEAFF,TGTGCCAGCAGTAACCCGGGACAGCTGAACACTGAAGCTTTCTTT
TRBJ2-2,TRBD2,-,TRBV7-9,CASSLGTSGSKGAGELFF,TGTGCCAGCAGCTTAGGAACTAGCGGATCTAAAGGGGCCGGGGAGCTGTTTTTT
TRBJ1-1,-,-,TRBV12-3/TRBV12-4,CASSSQGNTEAFF,TGTGCCAGCAGTTCGCAGGGGAACACTGAAGCTTTCTTT
TRBJ1-5,-,-,TRBV19,CASHGRANNQPQHF,TGTGCCAGTCACGGGCGGGCGAACAATCAGCCCCAGCATTTT
TRBJ1-2,-,-,TRBV11-3,CASSAGRLNYGYTF,TGTGCCAGCAGCGCCGGCCGACTTAACTATGGCTACACCTTC
TRBJ1-1,-,few,TRBV6-2/TRBV6-3,CASSYSGRLNTEAFF,TGTGCCAGCAGTTACTCCGGCAGGTTGAACACTGAAGCTTTCTTT
TRBJ1-2,TRBD1,-,TRBV3-1/TRBV3-2,CASSQRRQGPYNYGYTF,TGTGCCAGCAGCCAACGACGACAGGGCCCTTATAACTATGGCTACACCTTC
TRBJ2-6,TRBD1,few,TRBV28,CASSSMILRDSPSGANVLTF,TGTGCCAGCAGTTCAATGATTCTCCGGGACAGCCCCTCTGGGGCCAACGTCCTGACTTTC
TRBJ1-2,-,-,TRBV5-8,CASSRGLVGYTF,TGTGCCAGCAGCCGAGGACTTGTGGGCTACACCTTC
TRBJ1-2,-,-,TRBV5-8,CASGKGANYGYTF,TGTGCCAGTGGAAAGGGGGCTAACTATGGCTACACCTTC
TRBJ2-5,-,once,TRBV5-1,CASSIQQETQYF,TGCGCCAGCAGCATCCAGCAAGAGACCCAGTACTTC
TRBJ1-6,-,once,TRBV6-5,CASSYTGTNNSPLHF,TGTGCCAGCAGTTACACTGGGACTAATAATTCACCCCTCCACTTT
TRBJ1-3,TRBD1,few,TRBV7-8,CASSTRLQGASGNTIYF,TGTGCCAGCAGCACCCGTCTCCAGGGGGCTTCTGGAAACACCATATATTTT
TRBJ2-3,-,few,TRBV6-6,CASSYWEDTQYF,TGTGCCAGCAGTTATTGGGAGGATACGCAGTATTTT
TRBJ2-3,TRBD2,-,TRBV5-1,CASSLAPSGGTSTDTQYF,TGCGCCAGCAGCTTGGCCCCTAGCGGGGGCACTAGCACAGATACGCAGTATTTT
TRBJ2-5,TRBD1,-,TRBV11-2,CASSPTGGARETQYF,TGTGCCAGCAGCCCGACAGGGGGCGCGAGGGAGACCCAGTACTTC
TRBJ1-5,-,-,TRBV24-1,CATSPTTNQPQHF,TGTGCCACCAGTCCTACTACGAATCAGCCCCAGCATTTT
TRBJ1-3,-,-,TRBV9,CASSGQSGNTIYF,TGTGCCAGCAGCGGACAGTCGGGAAACACCATATATTTT
TRBJ1-3,TRBD1,once,TRBV11-2,CASSPRTGGGNTIYF,TGTGCCAGCAGCCCCCGGACAGGGGGTGGAAACACCATATATTTT
TRBJ1-1,TRBD1,-,TRBV19,CASRGQYDPNTEAFF,TGTGCCAGTAGGGGACAGTACGACCCTAACACTGAAGCTTTCTTT
TRBJ2-3,-,-,TRBV9,CASSVVGLGRDTQYF,TGTGCCAGCAGCGTAGTAGGACTGGGTAGAGATACGCAGTATTTT
TRBJ1-6,TRBD1,-,TRBV7-9,CASSGGTGFNSPLHF,TGTGCCAGCAGCGGCGGGACAGGGTTTAATTCACCCCTCCACTTT
TRBJ2-3,-,-,TRBV7-9,CASSLSGPTDTQYF,TGTGCCAGCAGCTTAAGTGGCCCCACAGATACGCAGTATTTT
TRBJ1-4,-,-,TRBV5-1,CASSFSGPENEKLFF,TGCGCCAGCAGCTTTTCAGGGCCAGAAAATGAAAAACTGTTTTTT
TRBJ2-2,TRBD2,once,TRBV18,CASSPPGLSGGTGELFF,TGTGCCAGCTCACCACCTGGACTGAGCGGGGGCACCGGGGAGCTGTTTTTT
TRBJ2-2,TRBD1,-,TRBV7-9,CATQGGNPGELFF,TGTGCCACGCAAGGGGGCAATCCCGGGGAGCTGTTTTTT
TRBJ2-7,-,-,TRBV7-9,CASRASGVGSYEQYF,TGTGCCAGCAGGGCCTCCGGGGTCGGCTCCTACGAGCAGTACTTC
TRBJ1-1,-,-,TRBV27,CASTTGTNTEAFF,TGTGCCAGCACGACAGGTACAAACACTGAAGCTTTCTTT
TRBJ2-3,TRBD1,once,TRBV27,CASSLYRQGDTDTQYF,TGTGCCAGCAGTTTATACCGACAGGGCGATACAGATACGCAGTATTTT
TRBJ1-2,-,-,TRBV14,CASSQDGLRQEYGYTF,TGTGCCAGCAGCCAAGATGGGTTAAGACAGGAGTATGGCTACACCTTC